These 8 T cell receptor beta chains were sequenced from one sample in a study of neurological immune-mediated disorders (dated by TCRdb to 2018 to 2020). The library was built by means of 5' RACE. The sample was run on an Illumina HiSeq 2500. TCRdb reran the public reads through fastp at Q25 and MiXCR, keeping productive beta chains. Duplicate CDR3 protein sequences are folded into a single record with the most common DNA and genes. The sample table contains approximately 48,000 distinct CDR3 sequences; only one count was recorded for approximately 2.8% of them. Less than 15% of the sample is held by the ten biggest clonotypes. The specimen sequenced was PBMCs. The receptors were sampled from a woman between 45 and 60 years old with multiple sclerosis.

The table lists this clonotype with many counts. The J gene is TRBJ2-1, the V gene TRBV4-1, with TRBD2 identical over 11 bases. The CDR3 length is 13 residues. V shed 2 bases and J 16 bases; nucleotides not matched to a gene: 7. CDR1 is MGHRA and CDR2 is YSYEKL in the germline V gene. The CDR3 protein is CASSQLAGGLDFF. The CDR3 DNA sequence: TGCGCCAGCAGCCAATTAGCGGGGGGGCTCGACTTCTTC.

This clonotype was found many times. This rearrangement joins TRBV4-1 to TRBJ2-5, with D maybe TRBD2 (5 bases). There are 16 residues in the CDR3. Trimming shortened V by 2 bases and J by 5 bases, and 18 bases separated the two germline ends. CDR1 is MGHRA and CDR2 is YSYEKL in the germline V gene. CDR3 DNA: TGCGCCAGCAGCCAACCCCCGGGATCCGGCGGCGAGACCCAGTACTTC. It codes for CASSQPPGSGGETQYF.

This clonotype appeared many times. The chain joins TRBV7-2 to TRBJ1-5; 12 bases match TRBD1. The CDR3 runs to 16 residues. Trimming at V came to 1 base and at J to 6 bases, leaving 4 bases not matched to a gene. Germline V lookup: CDR1 SGHTA, CDR2 FQGNSA. The CDR3 here is CASSLGGQGAGQPQHF. CDR3 nucleotides: TGTGCCAGCAGCTTAGGGGGACAGGGGGCAGGTCAGCCCCAGCATTTT.

The CDR3 spells CASSLIEAITGVTEAFF. The CDR3 coding sequence is TGTGCCAGCTCACTTATTGAGGCGATCACGGGGGTCACTGAAGCTTTCTTT. The chain carries TRBV18 and TRBJ1-1; the D gene is possibly TRBD1 (5 bases). V was trimmed by 4 bases and J by 4 bases, leaving 22 bases between them. The length of the CDR3 is 17 residues. CDR1 KGHSH and CDR2 LQKENI come from the germline V gene.

There are many counts of this clonotype. The chain joins TRBV10-3 to TRBJ1-5; 7 bases map to TRBD1. The junction had 8 bases not matched to a gene; V was cut back by 9 bases and J by 0 bases. This CDR3 region has 15 residues. Germline V gene lookup returns CDR1 ENHRY and CDR2 SYGVKD. The CDR3: CAISQGGPSNQPQHF. CDR3 DNA sequence: TGTGCCATTTCCCAGGGGGGGCCTAGCAATCAGCCCCAGCATTTT.

Ten or more counts support this clonotype. The V call is TRBV10-3, the J call TRBJ1-1; 7 positions match TRBD1. Unmatched junction bases numbered 2, after V lost 6 bases and J lost 4 bases. The germline V gene encodes CDR1 ENHRY and CDR2 SYGVKD. The CDR3 length is 12 residues. The CDR3 nucleotides are TGTGCCATCAGGCAGGGGGGCACTGAAGCTTTCTTT. Translated, it gives CAIRQGGTEAFF.

This clonotype was recorded many times. V and J are TRBV6-1 and TRBJ2-1; 8 nucleotides align to TRBD2. With 2 bases clipped from V and 0 bases from J, the junction kept 3 bases outside the gene matches. This CDR3 spans 16 amino acids. Germline assignment: CDR1 MNHNS and CDR2 SASEGT. CDR3 sequence reads: CASSESRGGSYNEQFF. The DNA of the CDR3 is TGTGCCAGCAGTGAATCACGGGGGGGCTCCTACAATGAGCAGTTCTTC.

Ten or more counts support this clonotype. The V call is TRBV25-1, the J call TRBJ1-3; a possible D gene is TRBD1 (5 bases). V was pared by 6 bases and J by 4 bases, with 16 bases between. This CDR3 region has 15 residues. Germline CDR1 is MGHDK and CDR2 is SYGVNS. The CDR3 DNA follows: TGTGCCAGCAGCCCACGCGGGACGGGCGGAAACACCATATATTTT. Its protein product is CASSPRGTGGNTIYF.